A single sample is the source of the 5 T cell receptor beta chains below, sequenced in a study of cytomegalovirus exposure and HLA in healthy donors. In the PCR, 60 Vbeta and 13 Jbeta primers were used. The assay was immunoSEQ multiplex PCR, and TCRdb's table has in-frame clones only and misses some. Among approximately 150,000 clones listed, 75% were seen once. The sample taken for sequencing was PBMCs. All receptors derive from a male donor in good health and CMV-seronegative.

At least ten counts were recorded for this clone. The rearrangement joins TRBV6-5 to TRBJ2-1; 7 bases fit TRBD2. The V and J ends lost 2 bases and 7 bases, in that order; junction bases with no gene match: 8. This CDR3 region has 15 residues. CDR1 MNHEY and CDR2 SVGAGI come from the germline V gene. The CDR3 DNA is TGTGCCAGCAGTTACGCGCGGGGGTCCGGTAATGAGCAGTTCTTC. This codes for CASSYARGSGNEQFF.

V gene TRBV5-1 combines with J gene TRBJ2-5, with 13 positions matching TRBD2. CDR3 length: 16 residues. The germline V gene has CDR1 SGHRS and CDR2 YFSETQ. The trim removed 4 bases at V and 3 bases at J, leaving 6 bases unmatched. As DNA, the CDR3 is TGCGCCAGCAGCAACGGTGGGACTAGCGGGAAAGAGACCCAGTACTTC. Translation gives CASSNGGTSGKETQYF.

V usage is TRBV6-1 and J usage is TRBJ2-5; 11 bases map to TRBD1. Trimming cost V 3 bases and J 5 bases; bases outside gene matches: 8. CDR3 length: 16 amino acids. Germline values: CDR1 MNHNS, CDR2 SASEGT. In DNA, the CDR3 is TGTGCCAGCAGTGAGACAAGGACAGGGGGCCCTGAGACCCAGTACTTC. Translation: CASSETRTGGPETQYF.

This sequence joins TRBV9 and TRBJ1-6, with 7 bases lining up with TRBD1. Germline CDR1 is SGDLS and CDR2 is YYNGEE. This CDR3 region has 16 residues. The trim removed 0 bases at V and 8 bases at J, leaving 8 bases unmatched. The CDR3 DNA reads TGTGCCAGCAGCGTAGCTGGGGACAGAAAGGATTCACCCCTCCACTTT. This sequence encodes CASSVAGDRKDSPLHF.

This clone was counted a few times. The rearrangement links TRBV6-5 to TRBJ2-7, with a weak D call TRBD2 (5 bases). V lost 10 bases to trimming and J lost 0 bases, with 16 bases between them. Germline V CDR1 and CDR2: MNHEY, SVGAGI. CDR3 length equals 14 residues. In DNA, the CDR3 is TGTGCCACCTCTGGACTGCACGGCTCCTACGAGCAGTACTTC. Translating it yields CATSGLHGSYEQYF.